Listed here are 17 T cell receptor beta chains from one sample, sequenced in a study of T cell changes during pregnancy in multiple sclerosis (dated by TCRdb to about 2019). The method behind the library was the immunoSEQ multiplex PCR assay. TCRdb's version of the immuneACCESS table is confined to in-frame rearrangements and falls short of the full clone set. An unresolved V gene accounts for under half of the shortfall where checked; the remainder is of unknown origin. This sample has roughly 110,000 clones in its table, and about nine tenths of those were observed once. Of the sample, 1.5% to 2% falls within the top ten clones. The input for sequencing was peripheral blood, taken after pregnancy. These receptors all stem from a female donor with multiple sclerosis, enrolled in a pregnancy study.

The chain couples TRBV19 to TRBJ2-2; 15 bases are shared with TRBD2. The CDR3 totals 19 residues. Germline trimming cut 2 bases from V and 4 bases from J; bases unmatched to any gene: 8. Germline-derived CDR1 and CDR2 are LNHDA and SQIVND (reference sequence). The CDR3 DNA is TGTGCCAGTAGTATAAATTATCGGACTAGCGGGGGGGGCACCGGGGAGCTGTTTTTT. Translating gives CASSINYRTSGGGTGELFF.

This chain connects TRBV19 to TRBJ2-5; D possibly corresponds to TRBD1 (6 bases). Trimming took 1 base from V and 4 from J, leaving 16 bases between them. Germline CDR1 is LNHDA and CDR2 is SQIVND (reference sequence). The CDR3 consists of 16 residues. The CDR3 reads CASSIGTQGTGETQYF. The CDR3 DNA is TGTGCCAGTAGTATAGGGACACAGGGTACGGGAGAGACCCAGTACTTC. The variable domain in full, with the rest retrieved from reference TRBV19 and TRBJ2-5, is DGGITQSPKYLFRKEGQNVTLSCEQNLNHDAMYWYRQDPGQGLRLIYYSQIVNDFQKGDIAEGYSVSREKKESFPLTVTSAQKNPTAFYLCASSIGTQGTGETQYFGPGTRLLVL.

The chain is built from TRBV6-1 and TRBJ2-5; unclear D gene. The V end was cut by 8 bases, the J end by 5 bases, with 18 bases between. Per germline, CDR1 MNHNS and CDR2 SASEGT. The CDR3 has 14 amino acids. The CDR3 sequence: CASLPIFSGETQYF. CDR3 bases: TGTGCCAGCCTCCCGATATTTTCCGGGGAGACCCAGTACTTC.

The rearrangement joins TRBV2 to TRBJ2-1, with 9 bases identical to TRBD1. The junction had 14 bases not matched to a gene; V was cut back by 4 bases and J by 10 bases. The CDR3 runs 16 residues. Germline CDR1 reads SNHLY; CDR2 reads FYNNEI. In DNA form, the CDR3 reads TGTGCCAGCAGTGTGGGCCGGGGACAGGGAACGTTGGAGCAGTTCTTC. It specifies CASSVGRGQGTLEQFF.

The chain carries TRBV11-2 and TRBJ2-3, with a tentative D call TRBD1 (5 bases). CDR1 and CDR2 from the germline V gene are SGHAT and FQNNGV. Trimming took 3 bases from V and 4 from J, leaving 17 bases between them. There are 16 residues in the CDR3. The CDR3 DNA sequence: TGTGCCAGCAGCTTGGCTGGAGCAGCCAGGGCAGATACGCAGTATTTT. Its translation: CASSLAGAARADTQYF.

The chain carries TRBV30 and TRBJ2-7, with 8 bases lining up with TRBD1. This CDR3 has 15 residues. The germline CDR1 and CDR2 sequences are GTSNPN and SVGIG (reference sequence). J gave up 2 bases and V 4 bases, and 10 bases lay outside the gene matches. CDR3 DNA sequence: TGTGCCTGGACCCTCCGACAGGGGAAAGCCTACGAGCAGTACTTC. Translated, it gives CAWTLRQGKAYEQYF.

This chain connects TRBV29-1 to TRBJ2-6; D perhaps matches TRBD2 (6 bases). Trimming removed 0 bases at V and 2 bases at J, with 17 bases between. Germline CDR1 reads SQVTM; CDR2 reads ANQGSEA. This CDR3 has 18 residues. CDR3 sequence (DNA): TGCAGCGTTGAAGACCCCCGGGCCCCGGGGGCTGGGGCCAACGTCCTGACTTTC. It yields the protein CSVEDPRAPGAGANVLTF.

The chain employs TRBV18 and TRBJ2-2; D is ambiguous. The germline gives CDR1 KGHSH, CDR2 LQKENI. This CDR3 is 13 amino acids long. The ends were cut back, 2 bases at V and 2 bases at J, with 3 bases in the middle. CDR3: CASSPLNTGELFF. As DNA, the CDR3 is TGTGCCAGCTCACCATTAAACACCGGGGAGCTGTTTTTT.

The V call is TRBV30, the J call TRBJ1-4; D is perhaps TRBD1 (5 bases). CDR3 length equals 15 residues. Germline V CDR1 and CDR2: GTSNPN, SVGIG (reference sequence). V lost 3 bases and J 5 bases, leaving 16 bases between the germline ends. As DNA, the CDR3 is TGTGCCTGGAGGCAAAAGGGGTTTCGGAATGAAAAACTGTTTTTT. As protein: CAWRQKGFRNEKLFF.

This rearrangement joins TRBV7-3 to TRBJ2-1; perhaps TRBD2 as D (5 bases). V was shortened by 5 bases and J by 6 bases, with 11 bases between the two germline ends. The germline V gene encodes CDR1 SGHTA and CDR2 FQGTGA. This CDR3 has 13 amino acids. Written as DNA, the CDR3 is TGTGCCAGCAGCGTAGGAGGTTTCAATGAGCAGTTCTTC. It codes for CASSVGGFNEQFF. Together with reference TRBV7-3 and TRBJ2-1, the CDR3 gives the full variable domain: GAGVSQTPSNKVTEKGKYVELRCDPISGHTALYWYRQSLGQGPEFLIYFQGTGAADDSGLPNDRFFAVRPEGSVSTLKIQRTERGDSAVYLCASSVGGFNEQFFGPGTRLTVL.

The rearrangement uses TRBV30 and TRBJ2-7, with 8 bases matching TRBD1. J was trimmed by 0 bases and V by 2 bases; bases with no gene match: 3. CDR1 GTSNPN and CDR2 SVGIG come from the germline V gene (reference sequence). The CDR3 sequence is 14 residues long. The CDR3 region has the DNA TGTGCCTGGAGTCGGGACAGGAGCTCCTACGAGCAGTACTTC. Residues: CAWSRDRSSYEQYF.

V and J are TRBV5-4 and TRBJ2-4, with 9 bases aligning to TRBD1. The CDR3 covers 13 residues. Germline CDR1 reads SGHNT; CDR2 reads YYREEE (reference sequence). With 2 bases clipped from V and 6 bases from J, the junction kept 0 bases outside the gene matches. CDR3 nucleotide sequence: TGTGCCAGCAGCTTACAGGGGGCAAACATTCAGTACTTC. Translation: CASSLQGANIQYF.

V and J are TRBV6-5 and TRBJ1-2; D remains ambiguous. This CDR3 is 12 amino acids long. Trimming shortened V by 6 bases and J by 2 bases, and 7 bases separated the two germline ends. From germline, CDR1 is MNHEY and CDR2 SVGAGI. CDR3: CASRRGNYGYTF. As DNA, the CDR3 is TGTGCCAGCAGACGCGGGAACTATGGCTACACCTTC.

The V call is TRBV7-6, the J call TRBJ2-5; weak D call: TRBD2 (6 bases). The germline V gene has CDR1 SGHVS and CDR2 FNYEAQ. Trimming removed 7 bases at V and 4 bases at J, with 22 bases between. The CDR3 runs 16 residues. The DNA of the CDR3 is TGTGCCAGCATCTTTACTAGCCTGGCAACTCGAGAGACCCAGTACTTC. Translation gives CASIFTSLATRETQYF. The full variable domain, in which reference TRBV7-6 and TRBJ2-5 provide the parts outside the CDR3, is GAGVSQSPRYKVTKRGQDVALRCDPISGHVSLYWYRQALGQGPEFLTYFNYEAQQDKSGLPNDRFSAERPEGSISTLTIQRTEQRDSAMYRCASIFTSLATRETQYFGPGTRLLVL.

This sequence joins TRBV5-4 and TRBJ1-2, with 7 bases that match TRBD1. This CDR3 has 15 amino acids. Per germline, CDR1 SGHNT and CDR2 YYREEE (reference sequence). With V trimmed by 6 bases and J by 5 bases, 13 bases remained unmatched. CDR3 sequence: CASTSEAARGYGYTF. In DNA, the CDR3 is TGTGCCAGCACCTCGGAGGCGGCCAGGGGGTATGGCTACACCTTC. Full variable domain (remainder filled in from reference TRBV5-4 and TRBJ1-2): ETGVTQSPTHLIKTRGQQVTLRCSSQSGHNTVSWYQQALGQGPQFIFQYYREEENGRGNFPPRFSGLQFPNYSSELNVNALELDDSALYLCASTSEAARGYGYTFGSGTRLTVV.

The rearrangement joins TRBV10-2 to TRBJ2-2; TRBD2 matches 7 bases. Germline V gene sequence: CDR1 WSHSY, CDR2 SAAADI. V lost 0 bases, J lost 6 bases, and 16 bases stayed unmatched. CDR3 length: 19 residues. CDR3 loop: CASSESRSPAGWPSGELFF. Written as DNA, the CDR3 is TGCGCCAGCAGTGAGTCGAGGTCCCCAGCGGGATGGCCTTCCGGGGAGCTGTTTTTT.

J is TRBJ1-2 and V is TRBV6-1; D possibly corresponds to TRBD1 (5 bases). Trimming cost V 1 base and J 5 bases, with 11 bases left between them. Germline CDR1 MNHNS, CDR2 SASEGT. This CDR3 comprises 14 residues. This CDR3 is CASSEGAGWYGYTF. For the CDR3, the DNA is TGTGCCAGCAGTGAAGGTGCAGGGTGGTATGGCTACACCTTC.